This passage covers 21 T cell receptor beta chains from one sample sequenced in a study of blood T cell repertoires in COVID-19. Using immunoSEQ multiplex PCR, the repertoire was profiled, and TCRdb retains in-frame clones only, with some absent. The table shows about 230,000 clones, with approximately 90% occurring only once. Sequencing input: peripheral blood. The receptor set was obtained from a man aged 50-59 years with COVID-19, enrolled during active disease.

The CDR3 sequence: CASSPPPGNYEQYF. CDR3 sequence (DNA): TGTGCCAGCTCACCACCCCCAGGGAACTACGAGCAGTACTTC. This chain joins TRBV18 and TRBJ2-7, with D perhaps matching TRBD1 (5 bases). The V end was cut by 0 bases, the J end by 3 bases, with 9 bases between. The germline gives CDR1 KGHSH, CDR2 LQKENI. CDR3 length: 14 amino acids.

CDR3 protein: CASSVLGTQIGETQYF. The CDR3 nucleotides are TGCGCCAGCAGCGTACTAGGGACACAGATTGGAGAGACCCAGTACTTC. The chain employs TRBV5-1 and TRBJ2-5, with D perhaps matching TRBD1 (6 bases). Germline loops: CDR1 SGHRS, CDR2 YFSETQ. The CDR3 contains 16 residues. Between the trimmed V and J ends, which lost 4 bases and 4 bases, there was a span of 20 bases.

The chain couples TRBV11-1 to TRBJ1-6, with TRBD1 identical over 9 bases. The CDR3 is 14 residues long. Germline CDR1 is SGHAT and CDR2 is FQDESV (reference sequence). With V trimmed by 5 bases and J by 7 bases, 3 bases remained unmatched. DNA of the CDR3: TGTGCCAGCAGCAAGGGACAGGGAAATTCACCCCTCCACTTT. Its translation: CASSKGQGNSPLHF.

The chain is built from TRBV11-2 and TRBJ2-7; 10 bases agree with TRBD1. The CDR3 has 15 residues. Germline values: CDR1 SGHAT, CDR2 FQNNGV. Trimming removed 4 bases from V and 3 bases from J; junction bases left unmatched: 6. Here the CDR3 reads CASSSRQGADYEQYF. CDR3 nucleotides: TGTGCCAGCAGCTCAAGACAGGGGGCGGACTACGAGCAGTACTTC.

V and J are TRBV5-1 and TRBJ2-5; 10 nucleotides align to TRBD2. The CDR3 runs 15 residues. The junction had 8 bases not matched to a gene; V was cut back by 7 bases and J by 2 bases. The germline gives CDR1 SGHRS, CDR2 YFSETQ. The CDR3 reads CASFPSGRGQETQYF. CDR3 DNA sequence: TGCGCCAGCTTCCCCAGCGGGAGGGGTCAAGAGACCCAGTACTTC. Filled out from reference TRBV5-1 and TRBJ2-5, the complete variable domain reads KAGVTQTPRYLIKTRGQQVTLSCSPISGHRSVSWYQQTPGQGLQFLFEYFSETQRNKGNFPGRFSGRQFSNSRSEMNVSTLELGDSALYLCASFPSGRGQETQYFGPGTRLLVL.

The V and J genes are TRBV5-1 and TRBJ1-5; 7 nucleotides agree with TRBD1. The CDR3 spans 16 residues. The J segment lost 1 base and the V segment lost 0 bases, leaving 4 bases of the junction unmatched. The germline CDR1 and CDR2 sequences are SGHRS and YFSETQ. The CDR3: CASSLEGGGSNQPQHF. The CDR3 region has the DNA TGCGCCAGCAGCTTGGAAGGGGGCGGAAGCAATCAGCCCCAGCATTTT.

This clone is classed as medium-sized. The chain couples TRBV27 to TRBJ2-7, with D tentatively TRBD1 (6 bases). Trimming removed 4 bases from V and 2 bases from J, with 12 bases in between. The CDR3 totals 14 residues. Germline V gene data show CDR1 as MNHEY and CDR2 as SMNVEV (reference sequence). CDR3 in DNA: TGTGCCAGCAGTTGGGGTCAGGGGACCTACGAGCAGTACTTC. Translating gives CASSWGQGTYEQYF.

This chain connects TRBV5-4 to TRBJ2-2; weak D call: TRBD1 (5 bases). In germline, CDR1 is SGHNT, CDR2 YYREEE (reference sequence). V lost 3 bases and J lost 7, with 19 bases in between. CDR3 length equals 16 residues. CDR3 coding DNA: TGTGCCAGCAGCTCGGGCTCGGACGACAGAAGCGGGGAGCTGTTTTTT. It encodes CASSSGSDDRSGELFF.

The chain has TRBV5-4 and TRBJ1-1; tentatively, D is TRBD1 (5 bases). The V end lost 0 bases, the J end lost 1 base, and 7 bases lay between the germline ends. The CDR3 length is 14 residues. The germline CDR1 and CDR2 sequences are SGHNT and YYREEE (reference sequence). In DNA form, the CDR3 reads TGTGCCAGCAGCTTGGAAGGGGCGAACACTGAAGCTTTCTTT. It is translated as CASSLEGANTEAFF.

V is TRBV6-5 and J is TRBJ1-2; TRBD1 aligns across 7 bases. Germline V lookup: CDR1 MNHEY, CDR2 SVGAGI. The V segment lost 9 bases and the J segment 6 bases; nucleotides outside the gene matches: 4. This CDR3 has 11 residues. The CDR3 nucleotides are TGTGCCAGTACAGGGGTCCATGGCTACACCTTC. The encoded protein is CASTGVHGYTF.

CDR3 sequence reads: CATSRALDSNGGELFF. DNA of the CDR3: TGTGCCACCAGCAGAGCACTTGACAGTAATGGCGGGGAGCTGTTTTTT. J is TRBJ2-2 and V is TRBV15; possible D gene TRBD1, 5 bases. V was clipped by 1 base and J by 7 bases, with 16 bases between them. This CDR3 has 16 amino acids. Germline V lookup: CDR1 LNHNV, CDR2 YYDKDF (reference sequence).

There are a few counts of this clone. The J gene is TRBJ2-7, the V gene TRBV5-4, with 7 bases matching TRBD2. The CDR3 extends over 15 amino acids. V gave up 2 bases and J gave up 3 bases; unmatched junction bases: 8. The germline gives CDR1 SGHNT, CDR2 YYREEE (reference sequence). The CDR3 sequence: CASSLAAGLNYEQYF. CDR3 bases: TGTGCCAGCAGCTTAGCAGCGGGGCTAAACTACGAGCAGTACTTC. The full variable domain, with the rest looked up from reference TRBV5-4 and TRBJ2-7, is ETGVTQSPTHLIKTRGQQVTLRCSSQSGHNTVSWYQQALGQGPQFIFQYYREEENGRGNFPPRFSGLQFPNYSSELNVNALELDDSALYLCASSLAAGLNYEQYFGPGTRLTVT.

The chain uses TRBV3-1 (or the pseudogene TRBV3-2) and TRBJ2-1, with TRBD1 matching over 8 bases. Germline V gives CDR1 LGHDT, CDR2 YNNKEL (reference sequence). The J segment lost 9 bases and the V segment lost 5 bases, leaving 9 bases of the junction unmatched. The length of the CDR3 is 14 residues. The CDR3 region is CASSYRGSFSEQFF. The CDR3 bases are TGTGCCAGCAGCTACAGGGGGTCGTTTTCTGAGCAGTTCTTC.

The table lists this clone with a count of one. This chain connects TRBV6-2 or TRBV6-3 to TRBJ2-7, with 12 bases matching TRBD1. CDR1 is MNHEY, CDR2 SVGEGT, per germline. The CDR3 has 18 amino acids. Trimming took 0 bases from V and 5 from J; bases not matched to a gene: 11. The CDR3: CASSYSLGQGARWNEQYF. The CDR3 DNA follows: TGTGCCAGCAGTTACTCGTTGGGACAGGGGGCCCGTTGGAACGAGCAGTACTTC.

About this clone: Germline and junction disagree at one end, which may indicate a read error. The chain recombines TRBV6-5 with TRBJ2-7; TRBD1 agrees at 9 bases. This CDR3 has 11 amino acids. CDR1 and CDR2 from the germline V gene are MNHEY and SVGAGI. The DNA of the CDR3 is TGTGCCAGCACCATTATAGGACAGGGGCCCTTC. Its protein product is CASTIIGQGPF.

This chain links TRBV7-9 with TRBJ1-4; TRBD1 is a possible D gene (5 bases). The CDR3 has 12 residues. Trimming shortened V by 8 bases and J by 7 bases, and 11 bases separated the two germline ends. Germline V gene data show CDR1 as SEHNR and CDR2 as FQNEAQ (reference sequence). CDR3 amino acids: CASSAGGEKLFF. In DNA form, the CDR3 reads TGTGCCAGCTCGGCGGGGGGTGAAAAACTGTTTTTT.

The rearrangement joins TRBV2 to TRBJ2-2; TRBD2 aligns across 9 bases. V shed 2 bases, J shed 7 bases, and the junction held 8 bases outside the gene matches. The CDR3 has 16 residues. CDR1 is SNHLY, CDR2 FYNNEI, per germline. The CDR3 DNA is TGTGCCAGCAGTGAACGGCTAGCGGGATTTGGCGGGGAGCTGTTTTTT. Translated: CASSERLAGFGGELFF.

Turning to this clone: This same CDR3 is encoded by further DNA sequences in the sample. In DNA, the CDR3 is TGCAGCGTCGAGACAGGCAGCTCTGGGGCCAACGTCCTGACTTTC. Protein sequence: CSVETGSSGANVLTF. J is TRBJ2-6 and V is TRBV29-1; weak D call: TRBD1 (6 bases). Germline V gene sequence: CDR1 SQVTM, CDR2 ANQGSEA. Deletions cut 6 bases from V and 0 bases from J, with 12 bases between. This CDR3 spans 15 amino acids.

This clone was recorded once. The rearrangement joins TRBV11-2 to TRBJ2-5; D perhaps matches TRBD2 (6 bases). The CDR3 totals 13 residues. Trimming shortened V by 5 bases and J by 5 bases, and 12 bases separated the two germline ends. The germline gives CDR1 SGHAT, CDR2 FQNNGV. The CDR3 spells CASSLRGRETQYF. The CDR3 nucleotides read TGTGCCAGCAGCCTGCGGGGCCGGGAGACCCAGTACTTC.

The chain is built from TRBV19 and TRBJ2-3; 9 nucleotides match TRBD2. Germline CDR1 and CDR2: LNHDA and SQIVND (reference sequence). V was clipped by 4 bases and J by 4 bases; unmatched bases: 9. This CDR3 contains 16 residues. Written as DNA, the CDR3 is TGTGCCAGTAGTAGCGGGACTAGCATATTGGCAGATACGCAGTATTTT. Protein product: CASSSGTSILADTQYF.

The genes are TRBV19 and TRBJ1-1; 7 bases are shared with TRBD1. The CDR3 consists of 13 residues. Looked up from germline, CDR1 is LNHDA and CDR2 is SQIVND (reference sequence). V gave up 1 base and J gave up 11 bases; unmatched junction bases: 7. The CDR3 bases are TGTGCCAGTAGTATAGGTACAGGGGCAAGGGCTTTCTTT. Translation: CASSIGTGARAFF.